These T cell receptor beta chains were read from a single sample in a study of blood T cell repertoires in COVID-19. Libraries were prepared by immunoSEQ multiplex PCR; TCRdb keeps only in-frame clonotypes and omits some of them. The table has under 250,000 clones, approximately 80% seen once. Sequenced: PBMCs or T cells enriched from blood (not recorded which). The receptors shown here come from a man aged 30 to 39 with acute COVID-19. Each CDR3 is given with its conserved first and last residue. Each record gives: D gene, clone size, V gene, J gene, CDR3 protein, CDR3 DNA. D genes are given only for firm matches. Expanded clones get a size class; other rows say once, few or many, or leave the size out.

NA	once	TRBV12-5	TRBJ1-2	CASGLTDYGGTF	TGTGCTAGTGGTTTGACGGACTATGGCGGCACCTTC
NA	few	TRBV6-4	TRBJ1-2	CASKGGDGYTF	TGTGCCAGCAAAGGGGGGGATGGCTACACCTTC
NA	NA	TRBV2	TRBJ2-3	CASSDGGRGTDTQYF	TGTGCCAGCAGTGACGGGGGGCGAGGCACAGATACGCAGTATTTT
NA	NA	TRBV2	TRBJ1-4	CASTYTTNEKLFF	TGTGCCAGCACTTACACAACTAATGAAAAACTGTTTTTT
NA	NA	TRBV29-1	TRBJ1-2	CSVRTPERAKYGYTF	TGCAGCGTACGCACCCCAGAACGAGCGAAATATGGCTACACCTTC
NA	once	TRBV3-1/TRBV3-2	TRBJ1-2	CASSSGAINYGYTF	TGTGCCAGCAGCTCAGGGGCAATTAACTATGGCTACACCTTC
TRBD1	NA	TRBV5-1	TRBJ1-3	CASSYGQGAKGNTIYF	TGCGCCAGCAGCTACGGACAGGGGGCGAAAGGAAACACCATATATTTT
NA	NA	TRBV30	TRBJ2-1	CAWTSGTLYNEQFF	TGTGCCTGGACTTCCGGGACACTCTACAATGAGCAGTTCTTC
TRBD2	NA	TRBV3-1/TRBV3-2	TRBJ2-2	CASSRLAGNGELFF	TGTGCCAGCAGCCGCCTAGCGGGGAACGGGGAGCTGTTTTTT
NA	NA	TRBV9	TRBJ2-4	CASSGEGAGKNQNIQYF	TGTGCCAGCAGCGGAGAAGGCGCGGGGAAGAACCAAAACATTCAGTACTTC
NA	NA	TRBV28	TRBJ1-2	CAATRTNYGYTF	TGTGCCGCGACACGCACGAACTATGGCTACACCTTC
NA	NA	TRBV29-1	TRBJ2-1	CSGEGGTYNEQFF	TGCAGCGGGGAGGGGGGAACCTACAATGAGCAGTTCTTC
NA	NA	TRBV2	TRBJ2-7	CASSEAPTDYEQYF	TGTGCCAGCAGTGAAGCCCCGACAGACTACGAGCAGTACTTC
NA	NA	TRBV10-3	TRBJ2-1	CANGNSYNEQFF	TGTGCCAACGGGAACAGCTACAATGAGCAGTTCTTC
NA	NA	TRBV10-3	TRBJ2-7	CAITDTSYEQYF	TGTGCCATCACGGACACCTCCTACGAGCAGTACTTC
NA	once	TRBV30	TRBJ2-1	CASSGHRYNEQFF	TGTGCCTCCTCCGGACACCGGTACAATGAGCAGTTCTTC
NA	NA	TRBV29-1	TRBJ1-6	CSTRGSHNSPLHF	TGCAGCACCCGGGGGAGTCATAATTCACCCCTCCACTTT
TRBD2	NA	TRBV7-7	TRBJ2-3	CASSRTSGVADTQYF	TGTGCCAGCAGCCGGACTAGCGGGGTCGCAGATACGCAGTATTTT
TRBD1	NA	TRBV6-1	TRBJ1-5	CASSDSGGQGGQPQHF	TGTGCCAGCAGTGACAGCGGAGGACAGGGCGGTCAGCCCCAGCATTTT
NA	NA	TRBV2	TRBJ1-3	CASSGREKLDTIYF	TGTGCCAGCAGCGGACGGGAAAAGCTCGACACCATATATTTT
TRBD1	NA	TRBV5-1	TRBJ1-1	CASSLRVQGARGTTEAFF	TGCGCCAGCAGCTTGCGAGTTCAGGGGGCCCGGGGGACCACTGAAGCTTTCTTT
TRBD1	NA	TRBV10-3	TRBJ1-1	CAINTGTGGEAFF	TGTGCCATCAATACCGGGACAGGGGGTGAAGCTTTCTTT
NA	NA	TRBV19	TRBJ1-3	CASSADSYSGNTIYF	TGTGCCAGTAGTGCCGACAGCTACTCTGGAAACACCATATATTTT
TRBD1	NA	TRBV7-6	TRBJ1-1	CASSSGTGANTEAFF	TGTGCCAGCAGCTCAGGGACAGGGGCAAACACTGAAGCTTTCTTT
TRBD2	NA	TRBV6-5	TRBJ2-1	CASSYQTSGDKFF	TGTGCCAGCAGTTACCAGACTAGCGGGGATAAGTTCTTC
TRBD2	once	TRBV3-1/TRBV3-2	TRBJ2-3	CASSLAGGHDTQYF	TGTGCCAGCAGCTTAGCGGGGGGGCATGATACGCAGTATTTT
TRBD1	NA	TRBV3-1/TRBV3-2	TRBJ2-2	CASSLGGPGQGYTGELFF	TGTGCCAGCAGCCTAGGAGGACCGGGACAGGGCTATACCGGGGAGCTGTTTTTT
TRBD1	once	TRBV10-1	TRBJ2-1	CASSLTGAGQFF	TGCGCCAGCAGTCTAACAGGGGCCGGGCAGTTCTTC
NA	NA	TRBV3-1/TRBV3-2	TRBJ2-5	CASSLRSGQETQYF	TGTGCCAGCAGTTTGAGGAGCGGCCAAGAGACCCAGTACTTC
TRBD1	NA	TRBV10-1	TRBJ1-5	CASIPGQGVQPQHF	TGCGCCAGCATTCCGGGACAGGGGGTTCAGCCCCAGCATTTT
NA	NA	TRBV18	TRBJ2-1	CASSARDIEQFF	TGTGCCAGCTCAGCCAGGGACATTGAGCAGTTCTTC
NA	NA	TRBV4-1	TRBJ1-1	CASSQALGRVNTEAFF	TGCGCCAGCAGCCAAGCGTTGGGCAGGGTGAACACTGAAGCTTTCTTT
TRBD2	NA	TRBV10-1	TRBJ2-3	CASSDPTSGATDTQYF	TGCGCCAGCAGTGACCCGACTAGCGGGGCCACAGATACGCAGTATTTT
TRBD2	NA	TRBV27	TRBJ2-3	CASSLRLAGGIQKSTDTQYF	TGTGCCAGCAGTTTAAGACTAGCGGGGGGCATCCAAAAAAGCACAGATACGCAGTATTTT
TRBD1	NA	TRBV19	TRBJ2-7	CASSLRAGGYEQYF	TGTGCCAGTAGTTTGAGGGCAGGGGGCTACGAGCAGTACTTC
NA	NA	TRBV10-3	TRBJ1-5	CAISASLRDTAEKQPQHF	TGTGCCATCAGTGCCTCCCTCCGGGACACCGCCGAGAAGCAGCCCCAGCATTTT
NA	NA	TRBV4-1	TRBJ2-1	CASSLSGGDYNEQFF	TGCGCCAGCAGCCTTAGCGGAGGGGATTACAATGAGCAGTTCTTC
TRBD1	NA	TRBV3-1/TRBV3-2	TRBJ2-3	CASSPIGQGRSTDTQYF	TGTGCCAGCAGCCCAATAGGACAGGGGAGGAGCACAGATACGCAGTATTTT
NA	NA	TRBV7-3	TRBJ2-5	CASSLIPGGQETQYF	TGTGCCAGCAGCTTAATCCCGGGTGGGCAAGAGACCCAGTACTTC
TRBD1	few	TRBV10-3	TRBJ2-7	CAISPDRVHEQYF	TGTGCCATCAGTCCCGACAGGGTCCACGAGCAGTACTTC
NA	few	TRBV5-3	TRBJ1-5	CARSLGRVQPQHF	TGTGCCAGAAGCTTGGGCAGGGTTCAGCCCCAGCATTTT
TRBD2	NA	TRBV2	TRBJ2-5	CASQTSGFQETQYF	TGTGCCAGCCAGACTAGCGGCTTCCAAGAGACCCAGTACTTC
TRBD1	NA	TRBV27	TRBJ1-1	CASSPLQGVDTEAFF	TGTGCCAGCAGTCCTCTACAGGGGGTGGATACTGAAGCTTTCTTT
NA	NA	TRBV5-4	TRBJ2-2	CASSQKTGNTGELFF	TGTGCCAGCAGCCAAAAGACGGGGAACACCGGGGAGCTGTTTTTT
NA	NA	TRBV19	TRBJ1-4	CASFPGLPNEKLFF	TGTGCCAGTTTTCCAGGGCTGCCTAATGAAAAACTGTTTTTT
TRBD2	NA	TRBV30	TRBJ2-2	CAWRLAGNTGELFF	TGTGCCTGGAGGCTAGCGGGGAACACCGGGGAGCTGTTTTTT
TRBD1	NA	TRBV2	TRBJ1-2	CASRRDSYGYTF	TGTGCCAGCAGGCGGGACAGCTATGGCTACACCTTC
NA	NA	TRBV5-1	TRBJ2-1	CASSSRGATMFDEQFF	TGCGCCAGCAGCTCCAGGGGTGCCACAATGTTTGATGAGCAGTTCTTC